Included here is one TCR beta chain sequence, with context. The target antigen is unknown. Germline V lookup: CDR1 SEHNR, CDR2 FQNEAQ (reference sequence). The V and J ends lost 6 bases and 7 bases, in that order; junction bases with no gene match: 6. CDR3 length equals 14 residues. This record belongs to a study of cytomegalovirus exposure and HLA in healthy donors. Study-wide points: Several of the most significant clusters were apparently associated with common viral pathogens in a later analysis.

The primer mix had 60 Vbeta and 13 Jbeta primers. Repertoires were generated with immunoSEQ multiplex PCR, while TCRdb's copy carries only in-frame clones and drops some. This table has about 82,000 clones, roughly 84% appearing once. The chain is built from TRBV7-9 and TRBJ2-2; 9 bases agree with TRBD1. The sequenced sample consisted of PBMCs. The receptor's source is a man between 65 and 80 years old in good health and CMV-seropositive. CDR3 nucleotides: TGTGCCAGCAGTCGACAGGGGGACAGCGGGGAGCTGTTTTTT. It specifies CASSRQGDSGELFF.